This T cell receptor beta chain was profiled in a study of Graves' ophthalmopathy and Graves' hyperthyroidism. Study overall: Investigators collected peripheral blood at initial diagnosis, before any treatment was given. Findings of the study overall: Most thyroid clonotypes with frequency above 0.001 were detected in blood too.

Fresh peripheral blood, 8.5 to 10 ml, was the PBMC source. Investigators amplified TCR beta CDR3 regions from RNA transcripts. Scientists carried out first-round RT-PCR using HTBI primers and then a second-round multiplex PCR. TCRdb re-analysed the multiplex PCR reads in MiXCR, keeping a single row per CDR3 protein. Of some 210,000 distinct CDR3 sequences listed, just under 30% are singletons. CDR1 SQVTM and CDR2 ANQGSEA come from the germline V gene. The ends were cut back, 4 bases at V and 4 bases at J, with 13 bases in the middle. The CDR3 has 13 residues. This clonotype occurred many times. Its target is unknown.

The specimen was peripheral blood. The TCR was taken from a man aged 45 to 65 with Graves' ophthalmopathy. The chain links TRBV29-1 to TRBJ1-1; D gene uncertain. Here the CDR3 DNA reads TGCAGCGTTGTGGGTGTTTTGGGCACTGAAGCTTTCTTT. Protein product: CSVVGVLGTEAFF.